This entry lists 7 T cell receptor beta chains sequenced from one sample in a study of blood T cell repertoires in COVID-19. Assay used: immunoSEQ multiplex PCR; TCRdb lists only in-frame clones, some missing. The sample has roughly 410,000 clones, 70% to 90% seen once; the top ten hold 2.3%. The material sequenced was peripheral blood. These receptors all come from a woman between 55 and 75 years old with COVID-19, enrolled during active disease.

V gene TRBV5-4 combines with J gene TRBJ2-1; 10 nucleotides line up with TRBD2. V was pared by 4 bases and J by 1 base, with 2 bases of the junction left unmatched. Germline assignment: CDR1 SGHNT and CDR2 YYREEE (reference sequence). This CDR3 region has 15 residues. The CDR3 DNA reads as TGTGCCAGCAGCCTAGCGGGGGCTTCCTACAATGAGCAGTTCTTC. It yields the protein CASSLAGASYNEQFF.

The chain has TRBV7-2 and TRBJ1-1, with 7 bases that match TRBD1. Germline assignment: CDR1 SGHTA and CDR2 FQGNSA. CDR3 length: 14 amino acids. The V segment lost 4 bases and the J segment 4 bases; nucleotides outside the gene matches: 6. CDR3 amino acids: CASSSTGSPTEAFF. In nucleotides, the CDR3 is TGTGCCAGCAGCTCGACAGGGAGTCCCACTGAAGCTTTCTTT.

The rearrangement links TRBV10-3 to TRBJ2-7; 9 bases are shared with TRBD1. The germline V gene encodes CDR1 ENHRY and CDR2 SYGVKD. Trimming took 6 bases from V and 2 from J; bases not matched to a gene: 8. The CDR3 has 15 residues. The CDR3 loop is CAISDTGGRTYEQYF. The DNA for the CDR3 is TGTGCCATCAGCGACACAGGGGGCAGGACCTACGAGCAGTACTTC.

The V gene is TRBV4-1, the J gene TRBJ1-1; no clear D. V lost 2 bases, J lost 5 bases, and 12 bases lay in between. Germline-derived CDR1 and CDR2 are MGHRA and YSYEKL. The CDR3 is 14 residues long. CDR3 nucleotides: TGCGCCAGCAGCCAATCGGGTGGATCGACTGAAGCTTTCTTT. It specifies CASSQSGGSTEAFF.

The DNA for the CDR3 is TGTGCCAGCAATCTCTGGAGAGGGGGTACCTACGAGCAGTACTTC. Its translation is CASNLWRGGTYEQYF. The V gene is TRBV28, the J gene TRBJ2-7; possibly TRBD1 for D (6 bases). Germline values: CDR1 MDHEN, CDR2 SYDVKM. The CDR3 totals 15 residues. Trimming pared 7 bases from V and 2 bases from J, leaving 18 bases between.

The V and J genes are TRBV24-1 and TRBJ2-3; 13 bases match TRBD2. Germline lookup yields CDR1 KGHDR and CDR2 SFDVKD. Trimming at V came to 4 bases and at J to 1 base, leaving 4 bases not matched to a gene. The length of the CDR3 is 17 residues. DNA of the CDR3: TGTGCCACCAGTGACTGGACTAGCGGGGGAGGCACAGATACGCAGTATTTT. It encodes CATSDWTSGGGTDTQYF.

This clone appeared a single time. The rearrangement joins TRBV27 to TRBJ2-3; D ambiguous. This CDR3 spans 14 amino acids. V was clipped by 7 bases and J by 5 bases, with 16 bases between them. Germline V lookup: CDR1 MNHEY, CDR2 SMNVEV (reference sequence). CDR3 amino acids: CASNWALTGDTQYF. The CDR3, as DNA: TGTGCCAGCAATTGGGCCTTAACCGGAGATACGCAGTATTTT.